A selection of T cell receptor beta chains follows, all from one sample in a study of T cells in Graves' hyperthyroidism and ophthalmopathy. MiXCR, applied by TCRdb to the multiplex PCR reads, yields one record per CDR3 protein. The table records under 350,000 distinct CDR3 sequences, about 25% of them present only once. Source material: blood. The source of these receptors is a man aged 35-49 years with Graves' hyperthyroidism that later progressed to Graves' ophthalmopathy. Each CDR3 is given with its conserved first and last residue. A D gene is named only where the DNA matches it firmly. Rows may omit the clone size; those that give it use once, few, many or a size class.

j_call clone_size v_call d_call cdr3_aa cdr3_nt
TRBJ2-2 many TRBV29-1 TRBD2 CSVLGLAGELGTGELFF TGCAGCGTTTTGGGACTAGCGGGAGAGTTGGGTACCGGGGAGCTGTTTTTT
TRBJ2-7 - TRBV4-1 - CASSALALSYEQYF TGCGCCAGCAGCGCCTTAGCGCTTTCCTACGAGCAGTACTTC
TRBJ1-1 few TRBV2 - CASSEESAGNTEAFF TGTGCCAGCAGTGAAGAGTCGGCGGGGAACACTGAAGCTTTCTTT
TRBJ2-7 - TRBV7-2 TRBD1 CASSRDRVLYEQYF TGTGCCAGCAGTCGGGACAGGGTTCTCTACGAGCAGTACTTC
TRBJ2-7 many TRBV7-9 TRBD1 CASSLEGQIVYEQYF TGTGCCAGCAGCTTAGAGGGACAGATCGTCTACGAGCAGTACTTC
TRBJ1-5 - TRBV6-5 - CASSYGAGLGQPQHF TGTGCCAGCAGTTACGGAGCCGGACTGGGCCAGCCCCAGCATTTT
TRBJ2-7 many TRBV30 - CAWSSGGTTLYEQYF TGTGCCTGGAGTTCCGGAGGGACAACCCTTTACGAGCAGTACTTC
TRBJ1-2 many TRBV12-3/TRBV12-4 - CASSLARAETNYGYTF TGTGCCAGCAGTTTAGCGCGGGCAGAGACTAACTATGGCTACACCTTC
TRBJ2-5 few TRBV3-1 - CASSHASSARETQYF TGTGCCAGCAGCCACGCCTCGTCAGCCAGAGAGACCCAGTACTTC
TRBJ1-5 - TRBV7-2 - CASSVGRVQPQHF TGTGCCAGCAGTGTGGGCAGGGTTCAGCCCCAGCATTTT
TRBJ2-5 few TRBV6-5 - CASRLTGTETQYF TGTGCCAGCAGGTTAACAGGCACAGAGACCCAGTACTTC
TRBJ1-1 - TRBV11-1 - CASSCKRTANTEAFF TGTGCCAGCAGCTGCAAAAGGACAGCGAACACTGAAGCTTTCTTT
TRBJ2-7 many TRBV30 TRBD1 CAWSVGGSAYEQYF TGTGCCTGGAGTGTAGGGGGCTCGGCCTACGAGCAGTACTTC
TRBJ2-7 many TRBV20-1 - CSASGTPYEQYF TGCAGTGCCTCGGGTACCCCCTACGAGCAGTACTTC
TRBJ2-7 - TRBV18 - CASSSGPQAERVSYF TGTGCCAGCTCATCGGGGCCCCAAGCCGAAAGAGTTTCTTACTTC
TRBJ2-2 few TRBV6-2/TRBV6-3 - CASSWSSRRLFF TGTGCCAGCAGTTGGTCCAGTCGGCGGCTGTTTTTT
TRBJ2-7 - TRBV28 TRBD1 CASRGTGGPRPYEQYF TGTGCCAGCAGAGGGACAGGGGGGCCCCGGCCCTACGAGCAGTACTTC
TRBJ2-3 - TRBV4-1 - CASSQVQGGSTDTQYF TGCGCCAGCAGCCAAGTTCAGGGGGGTAGCACAGATACGCAGTATTTT